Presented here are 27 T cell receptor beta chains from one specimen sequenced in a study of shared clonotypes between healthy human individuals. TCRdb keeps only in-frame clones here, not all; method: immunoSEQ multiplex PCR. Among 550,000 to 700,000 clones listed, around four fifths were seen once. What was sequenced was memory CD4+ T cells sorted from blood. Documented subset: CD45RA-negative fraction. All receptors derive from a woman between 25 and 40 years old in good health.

As DNA, the CDR3 is TGTGCCAGCGTAGGGGGACTTTCCTACAATGAGCAGTTCTTC. Translated, it gives CASVGGLSYNEQFF. The chain has TRBV2 and TRBJ2-1; D is possibly TRBD1 or TRBD2 (6 bases each). V was shortened by 8 bases and J by 1 base, with 12 bases between the two germline ends. CDR3 size: 14 residues. CDR1 and CDR2 (germline): SNHLY, FYNNEI.

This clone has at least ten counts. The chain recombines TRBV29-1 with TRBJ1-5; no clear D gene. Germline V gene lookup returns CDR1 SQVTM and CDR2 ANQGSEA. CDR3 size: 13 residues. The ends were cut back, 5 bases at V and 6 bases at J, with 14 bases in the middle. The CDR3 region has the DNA TGCAGCGTTAGAACTACGGCGGGTCAGCCCCAGCATTTT. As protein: CSVRTTAGQPQHF.

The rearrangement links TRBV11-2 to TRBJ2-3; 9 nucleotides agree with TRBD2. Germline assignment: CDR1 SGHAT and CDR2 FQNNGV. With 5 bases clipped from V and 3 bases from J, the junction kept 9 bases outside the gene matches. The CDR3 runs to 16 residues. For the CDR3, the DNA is TGTGCCAGCAGCAAAGGACTAGCGACATCGACAGATACGCAGTATTTT. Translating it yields CASSKGLATSTDTQYF.

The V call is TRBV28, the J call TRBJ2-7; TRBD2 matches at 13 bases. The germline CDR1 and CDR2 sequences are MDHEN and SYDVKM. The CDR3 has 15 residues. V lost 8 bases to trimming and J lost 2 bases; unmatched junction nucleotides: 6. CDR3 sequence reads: CASLAGTSGTYEQYF. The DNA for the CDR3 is TGTGCCAGCTTAGCCGGGACTAGCGGGACCTACGAGCAGTACTTC.

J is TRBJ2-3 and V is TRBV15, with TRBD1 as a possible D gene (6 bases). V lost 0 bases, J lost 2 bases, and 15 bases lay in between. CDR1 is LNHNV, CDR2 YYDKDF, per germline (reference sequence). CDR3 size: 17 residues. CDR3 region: CATSRDEPTGYTDTQYF. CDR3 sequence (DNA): TGTGCCACCAGCAGAGATGAGCCCACAGGGTACACAGATACGCAGTATTTT.

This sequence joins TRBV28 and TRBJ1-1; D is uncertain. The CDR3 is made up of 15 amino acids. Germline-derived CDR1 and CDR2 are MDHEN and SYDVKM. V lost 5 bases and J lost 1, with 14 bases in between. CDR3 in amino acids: CASSPQSTWNTEAFF. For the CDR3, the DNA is TGTGCCAGCAGTCCCCAATCGACGTGGAACACTGAAGCTTTCTTT.

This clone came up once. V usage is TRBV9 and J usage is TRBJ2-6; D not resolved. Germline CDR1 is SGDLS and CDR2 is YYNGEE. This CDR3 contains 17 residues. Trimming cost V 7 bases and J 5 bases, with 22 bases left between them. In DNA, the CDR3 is TGTGCCAGCGTTCTTGGGTACAAACAAAGTCGGGCCAACGTCCTGACTTTC. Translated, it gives CASVLGYKQSRANVLTF.

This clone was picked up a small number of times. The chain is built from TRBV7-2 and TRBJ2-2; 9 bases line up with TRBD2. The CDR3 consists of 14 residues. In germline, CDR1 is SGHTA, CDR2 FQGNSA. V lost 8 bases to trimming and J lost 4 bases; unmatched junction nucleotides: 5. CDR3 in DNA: TGTGCCAGCCAGCGGGAGGTTATCACCGGGGAGCTGTTTTTT. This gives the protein CASQREVITGELFF.

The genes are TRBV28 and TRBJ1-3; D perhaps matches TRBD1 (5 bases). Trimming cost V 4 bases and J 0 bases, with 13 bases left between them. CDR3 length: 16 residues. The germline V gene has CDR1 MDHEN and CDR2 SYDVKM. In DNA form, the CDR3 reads TGTGCCAGCAGTTCGATACAGGACCTCTCTGGAAACACCATATATTTT. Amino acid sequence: CASSSIQDLSGNTIYF.

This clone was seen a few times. The CDR3 here is CASRSPPRDPQYF. CDR3 DNA sequence: TGTGCCAGCAGATCCCCCCCCCGGGACCCTCAGTACTTC. This chain joins TRBV28 and TRBJ2-4; either TRBD1 or TRBD2 may supply D (5 bases each). V lost 6 bases, J lost 12 bases, and 18 bases lay in between. This CDR3 is built from 13 residues. CDR1 and CDR2 from the germline V gene are MDHEN and SYDVKM.

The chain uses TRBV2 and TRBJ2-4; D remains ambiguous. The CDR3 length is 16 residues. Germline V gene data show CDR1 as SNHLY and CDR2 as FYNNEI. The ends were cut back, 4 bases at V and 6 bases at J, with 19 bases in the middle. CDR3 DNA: TGTGCCAGCAGTGCCCTATCGTCGAGTCCTCTAAACATTCAGTACTTC. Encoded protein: CASSALSSSPLNIQYF. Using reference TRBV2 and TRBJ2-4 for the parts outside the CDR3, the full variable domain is EPEVTQTPSHQVTQMGQEVILRCVPISNHLYFYWYRQILGQKVEFLVSFYNNEISEKSEIFDDQFSVERPDGSNFTLKIRSTKLEDSAMYFCASSALSSSPLNIQYFGAGTRLSVL.

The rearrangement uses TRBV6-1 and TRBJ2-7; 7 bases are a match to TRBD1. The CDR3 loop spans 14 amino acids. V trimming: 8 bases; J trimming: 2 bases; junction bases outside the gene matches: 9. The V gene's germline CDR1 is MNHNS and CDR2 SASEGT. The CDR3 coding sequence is TGTGCCAGCGCTGGGTACAGGGGCGCCTACGAGCAGTACTTC. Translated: CASAGYRGAYEQYF.

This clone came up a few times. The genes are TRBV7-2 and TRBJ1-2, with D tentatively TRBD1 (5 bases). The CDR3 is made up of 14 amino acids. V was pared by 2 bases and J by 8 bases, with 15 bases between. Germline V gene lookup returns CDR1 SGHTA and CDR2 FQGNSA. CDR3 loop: CASSLNLQGGGYTF. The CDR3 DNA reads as TGTGCCAGCAGCTTAAACCTCCAGGGTGGGGGCTACACCTTC.

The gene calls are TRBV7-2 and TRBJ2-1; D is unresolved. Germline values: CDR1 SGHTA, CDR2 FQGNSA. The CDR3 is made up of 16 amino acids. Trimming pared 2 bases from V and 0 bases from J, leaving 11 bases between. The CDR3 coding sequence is TGTGCCAGCAGCTTATCCAGTACGAGCTCCTACAATGAGCAGTTCTTC. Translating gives CASSLSSTSSYNEQFF.

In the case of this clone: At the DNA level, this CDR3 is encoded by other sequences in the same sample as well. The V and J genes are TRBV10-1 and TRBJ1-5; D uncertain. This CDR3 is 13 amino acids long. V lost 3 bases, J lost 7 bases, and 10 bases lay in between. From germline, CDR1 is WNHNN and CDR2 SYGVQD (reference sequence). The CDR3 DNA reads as TGCGCCAGCAGTGAATCCGGTGGGCAGCCCCAGCATTTT. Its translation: CASSESGGQPQHF.

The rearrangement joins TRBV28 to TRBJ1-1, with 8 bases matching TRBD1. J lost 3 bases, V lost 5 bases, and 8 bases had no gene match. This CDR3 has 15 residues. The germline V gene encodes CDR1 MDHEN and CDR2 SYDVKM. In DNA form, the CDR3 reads TGTGCCAGCAGTCCAGCAGGGGGCCGGGACACTGAAGCTTTCTTT. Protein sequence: CASSPAGGRDTEAFF.

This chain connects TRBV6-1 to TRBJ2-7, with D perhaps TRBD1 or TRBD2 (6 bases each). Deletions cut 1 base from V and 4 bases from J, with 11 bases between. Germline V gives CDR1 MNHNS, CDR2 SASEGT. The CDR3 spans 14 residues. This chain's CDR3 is CASSEGRGNYEQYF. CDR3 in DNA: TGTGCCAGCAGTGAAGGGAGGGGGAATTACGAGCAGTACTTC.

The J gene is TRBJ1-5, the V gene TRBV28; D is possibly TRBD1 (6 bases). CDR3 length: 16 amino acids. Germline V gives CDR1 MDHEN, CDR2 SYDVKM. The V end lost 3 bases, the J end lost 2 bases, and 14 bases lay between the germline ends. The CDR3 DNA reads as TGTGCCAGCAGTTTTCCCGCCAGGGGAGGCAATCAGCCCCAGCATTTT. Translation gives CASSFPARGGNQPQHF. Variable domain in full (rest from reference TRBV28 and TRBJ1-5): DVKVTQSSRYLVKRTGEKVFLECVQDMDHENMFWYRQDPGLGLRLIYFSYDVKMKEKGDIPEGYSVSREKKERFSLILESASTNQTSMYLCASSFPARGGNQPQHFGDGTRLSIL.

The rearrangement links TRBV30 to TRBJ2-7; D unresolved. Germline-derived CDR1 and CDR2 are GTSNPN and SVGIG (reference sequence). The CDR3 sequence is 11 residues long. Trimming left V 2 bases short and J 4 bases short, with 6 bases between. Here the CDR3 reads CAWSTAYEQYF. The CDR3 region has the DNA TGTGCCTGGAGTACGGCTTACGAGCAGTACTTC.

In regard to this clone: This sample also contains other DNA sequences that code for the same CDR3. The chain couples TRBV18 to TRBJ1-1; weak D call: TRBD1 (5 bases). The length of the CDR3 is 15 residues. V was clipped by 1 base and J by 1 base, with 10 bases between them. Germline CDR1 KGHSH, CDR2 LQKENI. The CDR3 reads CASSPQGWGNTEAFF. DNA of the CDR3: TGTGCCAGCTCACCACAGGGGTGGGGGAACACTGAAGCTTTCTTT.

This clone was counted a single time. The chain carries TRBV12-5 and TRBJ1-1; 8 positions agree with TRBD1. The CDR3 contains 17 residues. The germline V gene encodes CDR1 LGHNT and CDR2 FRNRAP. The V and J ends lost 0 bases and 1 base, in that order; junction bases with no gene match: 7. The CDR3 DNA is TGTGCTAGTGGTTTGGTACTCACAGGGGGGGAGAACACTGAAGCTTTCTTT. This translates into CASGLVLTGGENTEAFF.

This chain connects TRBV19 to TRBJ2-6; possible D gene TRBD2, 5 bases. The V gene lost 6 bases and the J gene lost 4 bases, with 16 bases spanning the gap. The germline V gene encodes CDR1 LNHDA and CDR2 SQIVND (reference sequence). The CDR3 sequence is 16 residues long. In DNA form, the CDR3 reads TGTGCCAGTAGGTGGAGCGGTAAAGGAGGGGCCAACGTCCTGACTTTC. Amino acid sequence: CASRWSGKGGANVLTF.

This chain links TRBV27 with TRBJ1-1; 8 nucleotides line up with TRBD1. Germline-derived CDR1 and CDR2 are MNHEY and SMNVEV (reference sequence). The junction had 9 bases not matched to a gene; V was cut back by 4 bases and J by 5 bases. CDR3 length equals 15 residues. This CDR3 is CASSSPRGRGTEAFF. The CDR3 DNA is TGTGCCAGCAGTTCCCCCAGGGGGCGAGGAACTGAAGCTTTCTTT.

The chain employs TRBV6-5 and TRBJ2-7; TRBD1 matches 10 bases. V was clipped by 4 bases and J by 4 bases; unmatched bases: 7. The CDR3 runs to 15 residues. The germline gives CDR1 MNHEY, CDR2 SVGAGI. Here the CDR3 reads CASSSPGQGIYEQYF. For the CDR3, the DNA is TGTGCCAGCAGTTCCCCGGGACAGGGGATTTACGAGCAGTACTTC.

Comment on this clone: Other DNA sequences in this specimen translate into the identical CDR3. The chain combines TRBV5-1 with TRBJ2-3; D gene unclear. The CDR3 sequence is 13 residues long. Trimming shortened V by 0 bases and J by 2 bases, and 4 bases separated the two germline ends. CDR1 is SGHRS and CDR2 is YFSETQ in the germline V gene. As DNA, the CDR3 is TGCGCCAGCAGCTTGGAGACCACAGATACGCAGTATTTT. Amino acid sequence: CASSLETTDTQYF.

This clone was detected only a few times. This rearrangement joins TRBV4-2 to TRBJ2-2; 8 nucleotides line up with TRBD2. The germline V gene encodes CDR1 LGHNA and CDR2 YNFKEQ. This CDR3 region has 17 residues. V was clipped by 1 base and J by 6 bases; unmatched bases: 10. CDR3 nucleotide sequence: TGTGCCAGCAGCCAAGGAGCTCGGCGGGAGGTCTCCGGGGAGCTGTTTTTT. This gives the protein CASSQGARREVSGELFF.

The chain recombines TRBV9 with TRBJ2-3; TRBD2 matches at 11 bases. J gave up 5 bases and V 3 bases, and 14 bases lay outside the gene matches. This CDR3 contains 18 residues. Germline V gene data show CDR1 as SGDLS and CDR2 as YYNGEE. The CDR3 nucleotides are TGTGCCAGCAGCGCCTCACGACAGACTAGCGGGAACAAAGATACGCAGTATTTT. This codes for CASSASRQTSGNKDTQYF.